A selection of T cell receptor beta chains follows, all from one sample in a study of blood T cell repertoires in COVID-19. Generated by immunoSEQ multiplex PCR, the TCRdb table keeps only in-frame clones and is missing some. Among 270,000 or so clones listed, 82% were seen once. The specimen sequenced was peripheral blood. The receptor set was obtained from a woman aged 18-29 years with acute or convalescent COVID-19. The CDR3 runs from the conserved cysteine through the conserved F or W. Fields, in order: V gene, clone size, D gene, J gene, CDR3 DNA, CDR3 protein. D genes are given only for firm matches. Clone sizes are given selectively: once, few, many, or a class where the clone is expanded.

TRBV28	once	TRBD1	TRBJ1-5	TGTGCCAGCATCCTACAGGGGAATCAGCCCCAGCATTTT	CASILQGNQPQHF
TRBV19	.	TRBD1	TRBJ1-2	TGTGCCAGTAGTATAGTCCCCGACAGGGGTTATGGCTACACCTTC	CASSIVPDRGYGYTF
TRBV25-1	.	TRBD1	TRBJ2-7	TGTGCCAGCAGTGAAGGACAGGGGCGCGGCGAGCAGTACTTC	CASSEGQGRGEQYF
TRBV6-5	.	.	TRBJ2-1	TGTGCCAGCAGCATAAAAGGGGGTTCTTGGAATGAGCAGTTCTTC	CASSIKGGSWNEQFF
TRBV14	.	.	TRBJ2-1	TGTGCCAGCAGCCAAGGTTTCCTGAGACGGGATGAGCAGTTCTTC	CASSQGFLRRDEQFF
TRBV28	.	TRBD1	TRBJ1-5	TGTGCCAGCAGTCCACAGGGGGATCAGCCCCAGCATTTT	CASSPQGDQPQHF
TRBV7-9	few	TRBD1	TRBJ1-3	TGTGCCAGCAGCTCAGACAGGGGAAGCTTTAACACCATATATTTT	CASSSDRGSFNTIYF
TRBV28	.	.	TRBJ1-2	TGTGCCAGCACCAAGGACAGTTTCTATGGCTACACCTTC	CASTKDSFYGYTF
TRBV27	.	.	TRBJ1-6	TGTGCCAGCAGTCCCCAGGAATTCGGTTCACCCCTCCACTTT	CASSPQEFGSPLHF
TRBV11-2	.	TRBD1	TRBJ1-1	TGTGCCAGCAGCTTAAACAGGGGGCGAGGTGAAGCTTTCTTT	CASSLNRGRGEAFF
TRBV7-6	.	.	TRBJ2-3	TGTGCCAGCAGCTTCAAACAGGTTGGGGCCACAGATACGCAGTATTTT	CASSFKQVGATDTQYF
TRBV5-4	.	TRBD2	TRBJ2-7	TGTGCCAGCAGCTTGGAAGGGACTAGCCGGGCCTACGAGCAGTACTTC	CASSLEGTSRAYEQYF
TRBV4-3	.	TRBD2	TRBJ2-3	TGCGCCAGCAGCCAAGATGGGGGAGGGCCTGGTGATACGCAGTATTTT	CASSQDGGGPGDTQYF
TRBV5-5	.	.	TRBJ2-1	TGTGCCAGCAGTCCCACCGGGGTAAATGAGCAGTTCTTC	CASSPTGVNEQFF
TRBV19	.	TRBD2	TRBJ2-5	TGTGCCAGTAGGCCCACTAGCGTTAATCAAGAGACCCAGTACTTC	CASRPTSVNQETQYF
TRBV4-1	.	TRBD2	TRBJ2-5	TGCGCCAGCAGCCAACCCCAACTAGCGGAAGAGACCCAGTACTTC	CASSQPQLAEETQYF
TRBV12-3/TRBV12-4	.	.	TRBJ2-1	TGTGCCAGCAGCCTCACTCGGAATGAGCAGTTCTTC	CASSLTRNEQFF
TRBV7-2	.	.	TRBJ2-5	TGTGCCAGCAGCTTAAGCAAGAGGAACGACCAAGAGACCCAGTACTTC	CASSLSKRNDQETQYF
TRBV18	.	TRBD1	TRBJ1-1	TGTGCCAGCTCATCGGACAGGGTCGCCGAAGCTTTCTTT	CASSSDRVAEAFF
TRBV4-1	.	.	TRBJ2-7	TGCGCCAGCAGCCAAGATGCCACTGGGAGAGCACCTCCGCCCGAGCAGTACTTC	CASSQDATGRAPPPEQYF
TRBV7-3	few	TRBD2	TRBJ2-1	TGTGCCAGCAGCCGGACTAGCGGCTACAATGAGCAGTTCTTC	CASSRTSGYNEQFF
TRBV19	.	.	TRBJ2-5	TGTGCCAGTAGTATAGGACAGGTGTACCAAGAGACCCAGTACTTC	CASSIGQVYQETQYF
TRBV6-2/TRBV6-3	.	TRBD1	TRBJ1-2	TGTGCCAGCAGTTATTGGGCAGGGGGCGCGGATGGCTACACCTTC	CASSYWAGGADGYTF
TRBV7-9	few	TRBD1	TRBJ1-5	TGTGCCAGCAGCGAGGGGACAGCCATACCGTATAGCAATCAGCCCCAGCATTTT	CASSEGTAIPYSNQPQHF
TRBV28	.	.	TRBJ1-1	TGTGCCAGCAGCCGGCGGGGGATAGGCACTGAAGCTTTCTTT	CASSRRGIGTEAFF
TRBV15	once	TRBD2	TRBJ2-7	TGTGCCACCAGCGCGACTAGCGGGAGTGACGAGCAGTACTTC	CATSATSGSDEQYF